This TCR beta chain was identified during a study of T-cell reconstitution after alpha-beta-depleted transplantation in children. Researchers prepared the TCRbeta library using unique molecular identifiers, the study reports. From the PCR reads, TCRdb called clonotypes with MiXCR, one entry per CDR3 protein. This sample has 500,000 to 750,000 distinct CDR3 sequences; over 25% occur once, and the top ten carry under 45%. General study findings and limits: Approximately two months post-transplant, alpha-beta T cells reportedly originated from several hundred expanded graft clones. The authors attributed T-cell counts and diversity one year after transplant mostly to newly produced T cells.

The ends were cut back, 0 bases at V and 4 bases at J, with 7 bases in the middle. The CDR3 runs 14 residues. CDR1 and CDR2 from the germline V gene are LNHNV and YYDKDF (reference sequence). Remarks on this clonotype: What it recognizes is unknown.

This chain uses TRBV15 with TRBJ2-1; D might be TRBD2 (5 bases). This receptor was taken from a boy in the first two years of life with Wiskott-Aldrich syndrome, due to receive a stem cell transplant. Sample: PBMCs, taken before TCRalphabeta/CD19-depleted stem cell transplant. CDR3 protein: CATSRERLYNEQFF. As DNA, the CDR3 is TGTGCCACCAGCAGAGAAAGACTATACAATGAGCAGTTCTTC.